The 30 T cell receptor beta chains reported below all come from one sample, sequenced in a study of T cells in Graves' hyperthyroidism and ophthalmopathy. Regions amplified from RNA transcripts were the TCR beta CDR3 regions. HTBI primers were used for first-round RT-PCR of the TCR CDR3. A single record per CDR3 protein comes from TCRdb applying MiXCR to the multiplex PCR reads. The sample records about 420,000 distinct CDR3 sequences, roughly 15% being singletons. The sequenced material came from blood. The receptors stem from a woman between 18 and 29 years old with Graves' hyperthyroidism.

This clonotype was observed at least ten times. The CDR3 region is CAHGHSTDTQYF. DNA of the CDR3: TGTGCCCACGGGCACTCCACAGATACGCAGTATTTT. This rearrangement joins TRBV30 to TRBJ2-3; D remains unclear. The germline CDR1 and CDR2 sequences are GTSNPN and SVGIG (reference sequence). Trimming cost V 8 bases and J 2 bases, with 11 bases left between them. There are 12 residues in the CDR3.

The chain couples TRBV19 to TRBJ1-2; possibly TRBD1 for D (6 bases). This CDR3 spans 14 amino acids. Per the germline V gene, CDR1 is LNHDA and CDR2 is SQIVND (reference sequence). Between the trimmed V and J ends, which lost 5 bases and 0 bases, there was a span of 10 bases. The CDR3 is CASSPRTANYGYTF. The CDR3 DNA sequence: TGTGCCAGTAGTCCTAGGACAGCTAACTATGGCTACACCTTC. The full variable domain, in which reference TRBV19 and TRBJ1-2 provide the parts outside the CDR3, is DGGITQSPKYLFRKEGQNVTLSCEQNLNHDAMYWYRQDPGQGLRLIYYSQIVNDFQKGDIAEGYSVSREKKESFPLTVTSAQKNPTAFYLCASSPRTANYGYTFGSGTRLTVV.

The chain has TRBV12-3 or TRBV12-4 and TRBJ1-1; possible D gene TRBD1, 5 bases. This CDR3 contains 15 residues. The V end lost 1 base, the J end lost 1 base, and 10 bases lay between the germline ends. CDR3 sequence: CASSLVGGGNTEAFF. Written as DNA, the CDR3 is TGTGCCAGCAGTTTAGTTGGGGGGGGGAACACTGAAGCTTTCTTT.

This clonotype came up a few times. V and J are TRBV20-1 and TRBJ2-3; 9 bases line up with TRBD2. The CDR3 covers 16 residues. After removal of 4 bases from V and 0 bases from J, the junction contained 8 bases not matched to a gene. CDR1 and CDR2 (germline): DFQATT, SNEGSKA (reference sequence). This chain's CDR3 is CSAKDLLAGSTDTQYF. The CDR3 DNA is TGCAGTGCTAAAGACCTACTAGCGGGCAGCACAGATACGCAGTATTTT.

This clonotype was found a few times. The rearrangement links TRBV24-1 to TRBJ1-2; the match to TRBD1 covers 8 bases. V lost 2 bases, J lost 4 bases, and 5 bases stayed unmatched. This CDR3 is built from 15 residues. The V gene's germline CDR1 is KGHDR and CDR2 SFDVKD. The CDR3 here is CATSDSDRGVYGYTF. DNA for the CDR3: TGTGCCACCAGTGATTCCGACAGGGGCGTCTATGGCTACACCTTC.

In this sample, this clonotype turned up a few times. The J gene is TRBJ1-5, the V gene TRBV7-9; D remains ambiguous. Looked up from germline, CDR1 is SEHNR and CDR2 is FQNEAQ (reference sequence). This CDR3 has 15 amino acids. Between the trimmed V and J ends, which lost 4 bases and 3 bases, there was a span of 13 bases. This chain's CDR3 is CASSSAGSPNQPQHF. The CDR3 DNA sequence: TGTGCCAGCAGCTCGGCGGGTAGCCCCAATCAGCCCCAGCATTTT.

Ten or more counts support this clonotype. The chain joins TRBV6-5 to TRBJ1-1; D unresolved. V lost 0 bases and J lost 1, with 9 bases in between. CDR3 length: 15 amino acids. Germline V CDR1 and CDR2: MNHEY, SVGAGI. CDR3 sequence: CASSYSLAANTEAFF. CDR3 coding DNA: TGTGCCAGCAGTTACTCGTTGGCAGCGAACACTGAAGCTTTCTTT.

This chain joins TRBV4-3 and TRBJ1-1; tentatively, D is TRBD1 (5 bases). The germline gives CDR1 LGHNA, CDR2 YSLEER. Deletions cut 4 bases from V and 7 bases from J, with 16 bases between. This CDR3 has 14 residues. CDR3 DNA sequence: TGCGCCAGCAGCCTCCAGCCCGGGACGAATGAAGCTTTCTTT. Amino acid sequence: CASSLQPGTNEAFF.

J is TRBJ2-7 and V is TRBV28, with TRBD2 as a possible D gene (6 bases). V was trimmed by 1 base and J by 7 bases, leaving 14 bases between them. The CDR3 length is 14 residues. Germline loops: CDR1 MDHEN, CDR2 SYDVKM. CDR3 protein: CASSLYSGAGEQYF. The DNA of the CDR3 is TGTGCCAGCAGTTTATATTCAGGCGCGGGAGAGCAGTACTTC.

This clonotype was picked up many times. The chain links TRBV6-2 or TRBV6-3 to TRBJ1-1; D not certain. The germline V and J ends were trimmed by 0 bases and 8 bases, with 7 bases remaining between them. The germline CDR1 and CDR2 sequences are MNHEY and SVGEGT. The CDR3 is made up of 12 amino acids. CDR3 nucleotides: TGTGCCAGCAGTTACTCGAGTAGAGAAGCTTTCTTT. Translation gives CASSYSSREAFF.

This clonotype was found many times. The V call is TRBV3-1, the J call TRBJ2-1; 10 bases are shared with TRBD2. The J segment lost 2 bases and the V segment lost 4 bases, leaving 2 bases of the junction unmatched. The V gene's germline CDR1 is LGHDT and CDR2 YNNKEL (reference sequence). The CDR3 loop spans 15 amino acids. Here the CDR3 DNA reads TGTGCCAGCAGCCGAAGCGGGAGGGCCTACAATGAGCAGTTCTTC. It translates to CASSRSGRAYNEQFF.

This clonotype was detected many times. The J gene is TRBJ1-5, the V gene TRBV30; D is unclear. Germline CDR1 and CDR2: GTSNPN and SVGIG (reference sequence). The CDR3 runs to 14 residues. V lost 0 bases and J lost 3, with 9 bases in between. The CDR3 here is CAWSVSTYNQPQHF. CDR3 sequence (DNA): TGTGCCTGGAGTGTGTCCACGTACAATCAGCCCCAGCATTTT.

This clonotype was observed many times. The CDR3 protein is CAGLKGLSRTNEQFF. CDR3 nucleotides: TGTGCCGGGCTCAAGGGCCTGAGCCGGACGAATGAGCAGTTCTTC. V gene TRBV30 combines with J gene TRBJ2-1, with D unclear. The CDR3 has 15 residues. Trimming removed 8 bases at V and 7 bases at J, with 24 bases between. Germline V gives CDR1 GTSNPN, CDR2 SVGIG (reference sequence).

The genes are TRBV9 and TRBJ1-1; D unclear. With 2 bases removed from V and 5 bases from J, the gap between germline ends came to 10 bases. The CDR3 length is 13 residues. Germline V CDR1 and CDR2: SGDLS, YYNGEE. In nucleotides, the CDR3 is TGTGCCAGCAGCGTTACTAGCGGGACTGAAGCTTTCTTT. As protein: CASSVTSGTEAFF.

This clonotype was picked up a small number of times. An end of the junction does not agree with germline; a read error may underlie this. V gene TRBV5-1 combines with J gene TRBJ1-1, with D perhaps matching TRBD1 (5 bases). Germline CDR1 SGHRS, CDR2 YFSETQ. This CDR3 has 14 residues. CDR3 loop: CASSVQGIGTEASF. CDR3 nucleotide sequence: TGCGCCAGCAGCGTGCAGGGTATCGGCACTGAAGCTTCCTTT.

The CDR3 region is CASSPGPGHGNQPQHF. In nucleotides, the CDR3 is TGTGCCAGCAGTCCAGGACCCGGCCATGGCAATCAGCCCCAGCATTTT. The chain is built from TRBV28 and TRBJ1-5; D gene ambiguous. The length of the CDR3 is 16 residues. Per germline, CDR1 MDHEN and CDR2 SYDVKM. Trimming left V 5 bases short and J 2 bases short, with 16 bases between.

V gene TRBV28 combines with J gene TRBJ1-1; D remains ambiguous. The CDR3 contains 13 residues. The germline gives CDR1 MDHEN, CDR2 SYDVKM. Trimming took off 2 bases at V and 8 bases at J, with 12 bases between the two ends. CDR3 bases: TGTGCCAGCAGTTTAGTGGCGCGCGCCGAAGCTTTCTTT. Its translation is CASSLVARAEAFF.

This clonotype was counted once. The chain employs TRBV25-1 and TRBJ1-3; a weak D match, TRBD1 (5 bases). The CDR3 runs 14 residues. Trimming stripped 8 bases from V and 0 bases from J, with 11 bases between. The germline gives CDR1 MGHDK, CDR2 SYGVNS. The CDR3 nucleotides read TGTGCCAGCGAGGGGACGGACTCTGGAAACACCATATATTTT. This sequence encodes CASEGTDSGNTIYF.

The genes are TRBV11-2 and TRBJ1-1, with unresolved D. The germline V gene encodes CDR1 SGHAT and CDR2 FQNNGV. The CDR3 totals 14 residues. V lost 5 bases to trimming and J lost 4 bases, with 14 bases between them. CDR3 region: CASSPMARSTEAFF. CDR3 in DNA: TGTGCCAGCAGCCCCATGGCCCGTAGCACTGAAGCTTTCTTT.

This clonotype was detected many times. The chain recombines TRBV3-1 with TRBJ2-1, with 13 bases fitting TRBD2. Germline V gene sequence: CDR1 LGHDT, CDR2 YNNKEL (reference sequence). The CDR3 totals 18 residues. Trimming at V came to 4 bases and at J to 1 base, leaving 7 bases not matched to a gene. The CDR3 bases are TGTGCCAGCAGCCTTCGGACTAGCGGGAGCGGTTCCTACAATGAGCAGTTCTTC. Its translation is CASSLRTSGSGSYNEQFF.

The chain has TRBV11-1 and TRBJ2-7; D possibly corresponds to TRBD1 (6 bases). Trimming took off 10 bases at V and 3 bases at J, with 19 bases between the two ends. From germline, CDR1 is SGHAT and CDR2 FQDESV (reference sequence). CDR3 length: 14 residues. As DNA, the CDR3 is TGTGCCACTGGGCTAGGGACATTCGGCTACGAGCAGTACTTC. Translated, it gives CATGLGTFGYEQYF.

This clonotype occurred many times. This chain connects TRBV28 to TRBJ2-7, with TRBD1 matching over 8 bases. The junction had 9 bases not matched to a gene; V was cut back by 5 bases and J by 3 bases. CDR1 is MDHEN, CDR2 SYDVKM, per germline. The CDR3 length is 15 residues. DNA for the CDR3: TGTGCCAGCAGTCTCCATCGTGACAGGGGCTACGAGCAGTACTTC. Protein: CASSLHRDRGYEQYF.

In its sample, this clonotype was seen a few times. J is TRBJ1-1 and V is TRBV29-1, with D possibly matching TRBD1 (6 bases). This CDR3 is 18 amino acids long. The V and J ends lost 4 bases and 3 bases respectively, with 27 bases between them. CDR1 and CDR2 from the germline V gene are SQVTM and ANQGSEA. In nucleotides, the CDR3 is TGCAGCGTTGTCCCATTCGGACAGCTACTATCAGGGGACACTGAAGCTTTCTTT. As protein: CSVVPFGQLLSGDTEAFF.

This chain uses TRBV6-1 with TRBJ2-5, with TRBD2 matching 16 bases. This CDR3 has 13 amino acids. V lost 8 bases and J lost 9; bases outside the gene matches: 3. The germline V gene encodes CDR1 MNHNS and CDR2 SASEGT. The CDR3 loop is CASGGLAGGAQYF. The CDR3 DNA follows: TGTGCCAGCGGGGGACTAGCGGGAGGGGCCCAGTACTTC.

The sample holds many counts of this clonotype. The chain links TRBV28 to TRBJ2-3; 8 bases align to TRBD1. The germline V gene encodes CDR1 MDHEN and CDR2 SYDVKM. The CDR3 runs to 16 residues. The V segment lost 5 bases and the J segment 0 bases; nucleotides outside the gene matches: 7. The CDR3, as DNA: TGTGCCAGCAGTCCGCGGACAGGGTTGAGCACAGATACGCAGTATTTT. It is translated as CASSPRTGLSTDTQYF.

A few counts support this clonotype. The chain combines TRBV10-3 with TRBJ2-7; no definite D call. CDR1 ENHRY and CDR2 SYGVKD come from the germline V gene. CDR3 length: 11 residues. V was cut by 1 base and J by 6 bases, with 4 bases left in between. CDR3 loop: CAISEFGEQYF. In nucleotides, the CDR3 is TGTGCCATCAGTGAGTTCGGCGAGCAGTACTTC.

In this sample, this clonotype turned up many times. The chain joins TRBV20-1 to TRBJ2-1; no definite D call. The CDR3 has 14 residues. Trimming took 2 bases from V and 8 from J, leaving 16 bases between them. The germline V gene has CDR1 DFQATT and CDR2 SNEGSKA (reference sequence). CDR3 in amino acids: CSARPAIDWDEQFF. The CDR3 DNA reads as TGCAGTGCTAGACCTGCCATAGACTGGGATGAGCAGTTCTTC.

This clonotype has ten or more counts. The V call is TRBV12-3 or TRBV12-4, the J call TRBJ2-5; D remains unclear. The CDR3 is 13 residues long. V was cut by 5 bases and J by 4 bases, with 11 bases left in between. CDR3 region: CASSPRPTETQYF. The CDR3 region has the DNA TGTGCCAGCAGTCCCCGCCCCACAGAGACCCAGTACTTC.

This clonotype was counted ten times or more. The chain carries TRBV27 and TRBJ1-6, with TRBD1 matching 9 bases. The germline CDR1 and CDR2 sequences are MNHEY and SMNVEV (reference sequence). V gave up 5 bases and J gave up 8 bases; unmatched junction bases: 10. The CDR3 runs 16 residues. The CDR3 region is CASSPHPDRGYSPLHF. The DNA of the CDR3 is TGTGCCAGCAGTCCCCACCCGGACAGGGGATATTCACCCCTCCACTTT.

This clonotype was counted between two and nine times. The J gene is TRBJ1-2, the V gene TRBV29-1, with unresolved D. The germline gives CDR1 SQVTM, CDR2 ANQGSEA. The CDR3 sequence is 13 residues long. The V end lost 1 base, the J end lost 4 bases, and 10 bases lay between the germline ends. DNA of the CDR3: TGCAGCGTTGAAGGGTGGAGCGGCTATGGCTACACCTTC. This sequence encodes CSVEGWSGYGYTF.